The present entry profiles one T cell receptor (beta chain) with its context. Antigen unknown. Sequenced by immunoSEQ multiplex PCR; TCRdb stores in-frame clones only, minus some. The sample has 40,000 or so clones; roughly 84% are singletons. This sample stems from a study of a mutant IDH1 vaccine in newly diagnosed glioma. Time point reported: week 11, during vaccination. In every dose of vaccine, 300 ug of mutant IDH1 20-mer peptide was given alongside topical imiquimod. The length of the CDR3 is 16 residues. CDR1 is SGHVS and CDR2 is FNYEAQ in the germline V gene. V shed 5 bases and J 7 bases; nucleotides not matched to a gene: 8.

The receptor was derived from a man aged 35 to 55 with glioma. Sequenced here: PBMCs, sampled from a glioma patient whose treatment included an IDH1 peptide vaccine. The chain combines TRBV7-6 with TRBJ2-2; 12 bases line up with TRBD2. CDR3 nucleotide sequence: TGTGCCAGCAGCCCAAGGACTAGCGGGAATGTCGGGGAGCTGTTTTTT. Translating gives CASSPRTSGNVGELFF.